This T cell receptor beta chain was captured in a study of blood T cell repertoires in COVID-19. Overall study: Samples representing acute and convalescent COVID-19 were sourced from the United States, Italy and Spain. The analysed material was cDNA or gDNA that came from T cells, B-cell-depleted T cells, or PBMCs.

The Seattle patients joined while their infection was active and were tracked longitudinally afterward. As originally analysed: Amplified reference gene primers provided the basis for estimating nucleated cell counts. The method was immunoSEQ multiplex PCR; TCRdb's version includes in-frame clones alone and lacks a portion of them. That table furnishes V, J and clone size, whereas the DNA furnished D and trimming. There are about 340,000 clones in the sample; approximately 91% occur only once, and around 7.9% lies in the top ten. The CDR3 is 16 residues long. Trimming removed 5 bases at V and 2 bases at J, with 18 bases between.

The chain links TRBV6-7 to TRBJ2-5, with D perhaps TRBD1 (8 bases). TRBV6-7 is an ORF; its function is uncertain. The clonotype originates from a woman in her 70s with COVID-19, enrolled during active disease. Sequenced material: peripheral blood. The CDR3 nucleotides are TGTGCCAGCAGTCCGCTGGGGGGGGACAGGCAAGAGACCCAGTACTTC. Its protein is CASSPLGGDRQETQYF.